Shown below are 14 T cell receptor beta chains from a single sample sequenced in a study of T cells in Graves' hyperthyroidism and ophthalmopathy. The investigators amplified TCR beta CDR3 regions from RNA transcripts. The TCR CDR3 was amplified in a first-round RT-PCR using the HTBI primer set. TCRdb itself ran the multiplex PCR reads through MiXCR, one entry per CDR3 protein. The sample contains fewer than 450,000 distinct CDR3 sequences, roughly a sixth of which appear only once. The specimen was blood. These receptor sequences come from a woman aged 25 to 45 with Graves' hyperthyroidism that later progressed to Graves' ophthalmopathy.

This clonotype came up many times. The CDR3 DNA reads TGTGCCAGCACCTTCGGGGCCAGGGGCGAGCAGTTCTTC. Amino acids: CASTFGARGEQFF. The chain carries TRBV7-9 and TRBJ2-1; D perhaps matches TRBD1 (6 bases). From germline, CDR1 is SEHNR and CDR2 FQNEAQ (reference sequence). The CDR3 contains 13 residues. The V and J ends lost 7 bases and 10 bases respectively, with 17 bases between them.

This clonotype occurred a few times. J is TRBJ2-1 and V is TRBV20-1; D possibly matches TRBD1 or TRBD2 (6 bases each). The CDR3 loop spans 21 amino acids. V was cut by 0 bases and J by 0 bases, with 27 bases left in between. Germline V CDR1 and CDR2: DFQATT, SNEGSKA (reference sequence). The CDR3 coding sequence is TGCAGTGCTAGAGACCTACCGGACGAGGGGGGCCTTTTAAGCTCCTACAATGAGCAGTTCTTC. It specifies CSARDLPDEGGLLSSYNEQFF.

This clonotype was picked up a small number of times. This rearrangement joins TRBV15 to TRBJ2-1, with 11 bases fitting TRBD2. The CDR3 extends over 16 amino acids. Germline CDR1 LNHNV, CDR2 YYDKDF (reference sequence). V lost 5 bases, J lost 9 bases, and 12 bases stayed unmatched. CDR3 DNA sequence: TGTGCCACCAGCGGTCCTACTAGCGGGAGTTTCGCTGAGCAGTTCTTC. Protein: CATSGPTSGSFAEQFF.

This clonotype has ten or more counts. V and J are TRBV5-1 and TRBJ1-2; 7 bases match TRBD1. This CDR3 has 14 amino acids. Germline lookup yields CDR1 SGHRS and CDR2 YFSETQ. V was clipped by 4 bases and J by 5 bases; unmatched bases: 8. The CDR3 DNA is TGCGCCAGCAGCGGAGGACAGGCTAGTTATGGCTACACCTTC. It is translated as CASSGGQASYGYTF.

This clonotype was found many times. The chain combines TRBV18 with TRBJ2-7; tentatively, D is TRBD2 (5 bases). V lost 1 base and J 0 bases, leaving 7 bases between the germline ends. Germline CDR1 reads KGHSH; CDR2 reads LQKENI. The CDR3 is made up of 14 amino acids. The CDR3 region is CASSPRRGSYEQYF. CDR3 DNA sequence: TGTGCCAGCTCACCACGACGGGGCTCCTACGAGCAGTACTTC.

This chain links TRBV11-2 with TRBJ2-1, with D uncertain. The CDR3 has 14 amino acids. The ends were cut back, 1 base at V and 2 bases at J, with 6 bases in the middle. CDR1 and CDR2 from the germline V gene are SGHAT and FQNNGV. The CDR3 region has the DNA TGTGCCAGCAGCTTAGTTAGCCCCTACAATGAGCAGTTCTTC. Translating it yields CASSLVSPYNEQFF.

This clonotype has a count of ten or more. The chain has TRBV11-2 and TRBJ1-4; D call uncertain. Germline CDR1 and CDR2: SGHAT and FQNNGV. Trimming stripped 4 bases from V and 4 bases from J, with 7 bases between. The length of the CDR3 is 13 residues. The CDR3 spells CASSSAYNEKLFF. In nucleotides, the CDR3 is TGTGCCAGCAGCTCGGCATATAATGAAAAACTGTTTTTT.

V gene TRBV5-1 combines with J gene TRBJ2-5; D call uncertain. Germline V gives CDR1 SGHRS, CDR2 YFSETQ. This CDR3 region has 12 residues. The germline V and J ends were trimmed by 3 bases and 5 bases, with 8 bases remaining between them. The CDR3 nucleotides read TGCGCCAGCAGCTATACATCGGAGACCCAGTACTTC. The encoded protein is CASSYTSETQYF.

There are many counts of this clonotype. The CDR3 DNA reads as TGTGCCAGCAGTTTAATCGCAGGGCCCAAAGATACGCAGTATTTT. This translates into CASSLIAGPKDTQYF. The chain couples TRBV12-3 or TRBV12-4 to TRBJ2-3; the D gene is possibly TRBD1 (5 bases). CDR3 length: 15 residues. Trimming took off 2 bases at V and 5 bases at J, with 14 bases between the two ends.

This clonotype was counted many times. The chain carries TRBV11-2 and TRBJ2-7, with 8 bases that match TRBD1. J gave up 7 bases and V 5 bases, and 10 bases lay outside the gene matches. This CDR3 contains 14 residues. Germline V gives CDR1 SGHAT, CDR2 FQNNGV. CDR3 protein: CASSLWTGSLEQYF. The CDR3 region has the DNA TGTGCCAGCAGCCTTTGGACAGGGTCCCTTGAGCAGTACTTC.

This chain connects TRBV4-1 to TRBJ2-3, with 12 positions matching TRBD2. Germline V lookup: CDR1 MGHRA, CDR2 YSYEKL. After removal of 2 bases from V and 4 bases from J, the junction contained 4 bases not matched to a gene. There are 16 residues in the CDR3. The CDR3 reads CASSQPGLAGSDTQYF. The CDR3 DNA follows: TGCGCCAGCAGCCAACCGGGACTAGCGGGTTCAGATACGCAGTATTTT.

This clonotype showed up many times. The chain uses TRBV19 and TRBJ2-4, with TRBD2 matching over 9 bases. V shed 1 base and J 7 bases; nucleotides not matched to a gene: 11. CDR1 and CDR2 from the germline V gene are LNHDA and SQIVND (reference sequence). The CDR3 runs to 17 residues. CDR3 nucleotide sequence: TGTGCCAGTAGTATAGGTTTCGCGACTAGCGGCGATAACATTCAGTACTTC. It is translated as CASSIGFATSGDNIQYF.

The table lists this clonotype with many counts. The gene calls are TRBV20-1 and TRBJ2-7; 8 nucleotides agree with TRBD2. The CDR3 has 14 residues. After removal of 5 bases from V and 0 bases from J, the junction contained 6 bases not matched to a gene. The germline V gene has CDR1 DFQATT and CDR2 SNEGSKA (reference sequence). CDR3 protein: CSAGRGGFSYEQYF. Here the CDR3 DNA reads TGCAGTGCTGGACGGGGGGGATTCTCCTACGAGCAGTACTTC.

Many counts were recorded for this clonotype. CDR3 in DNA: TGCGCCAGCAGTAGGGGGTACAGTTCCTACAATGAGCAGTTCTTC. It encodes CASSRGYSSYNEQFF. The genes are TRBV10-2 and TRBJ2-1; D perhaps matches TRBD1 (6 bases). CDR1 and CDR2 from the germline V gene are WSHSY and SAAADI. V lost 5 bases, J lost 1 base, and 12 bases lay in between. CDR3 size: 15 residues.